A single sample is the source of the 6 T cell receptor beta chains below, sequenced in a study of T cell responses to AZD1222 COVID-19 vaccine. Measured with immunoSEQ multiplex PCR; TCRdb has only the in-frame clones, and not every one. The sample consists of about 120,000 clones, roughly nine tenths of them appearing once. The sample was peripheral blood, taken on day 0 of AZD1222 vaccination. The source is an adult in good health.

With regard to this clone: The same CDR3 also results from other DNA sequences found in this sample. V usage is TRBV5-4 and J usage is TRBJ2-7; TRBD1 might be the D (6 bases). V was clipped by 0 bases and J by 3 bases, with 10 bases between them. This CDR3 is 14 amino acids long. CDR1 is SGHNT, CDR2 YYREEE, per germline (reference sequence). In DNA form, the CDR3 reads TGTGCCAGCAGCTTGGAAGGGGGAGACTACGAGCAGTACTTC. Protein product: CASSLEGGDYEQYF.

The genes are TRBV3-1 (or the pseudogene TRBV3-2) and TRBJ2-5, with D perhaps given as TRBD1 or TRBD2 (6 bases each). Looked up from germline, CDR1 is LGHDT and CDR2 is YNNKEL (reference sequence). Trimming left V 5 bases short and J 5 bases short, with 12 bases between. The CDR3 sequence is 13 residues long. The CDR3 reads CASSSTGRETQYF. CDR3 in DNA: TGTGCCAGCAGCTCCACAGGGAGGGAGACCCAGTACTTC.

The chain couples TRBV28 to TRBJ1-2; 10 bases match TRBD1. Germline V gene lookup returns CDR1 MDHEN and CDR2 SYDVKM. The CDR3 totals 15 residues. J lost 3 bases, V lost 7 bases, and 8 bases had no gene match. Here the CDR3 DNA reads TGTGCCAGCACCCCGGGACAGGGGACGGACTATGGCTACACCTTC. Its translation is CASTPGQGTDYGYTF.

The chain carries TRBV11-2 and TRBJ1-5; no clear D. V was shortened by 0 bases and J by 7 bases, with 7 bases between the two germline ends. The CDR3 loop spans 13 amino acids. From germline, CDR1 is SGHAT and CDR2 FQNNGV. CDR3 sequence: CASSLDRGQPQHF. CDR3 DNA: TGTGCCAGCAGCTTAGATCGGGGACAGCCCCAGCATTTT.

The V call is TRBV28, the J call TRBJ2-1, with D perhaps TRBD1 or TRBD2 (5 bases each). This CDR3 is 16 amino acids long. The V and J ends lost 5 bases and 4 bases respectively, with 18 bases between them. The germline gives CDR1 MDHEN, CDR2 SYDVKM. The CDR3 nucleotides read TGTGCCAGCAGTCCGTCAGCCGGGACGGGTTACAATGAGCAGTTCTTC. It translates to CASSPSAGTGYNEQFF.

This chain links TRBV5-1 with TRBJ2-5; D unresolved. Germline lookup yields CDR1 SGHRS and CDR2 YFSETQ. The CDR3 covers 11 residues. Trimming took off 2 bases at V and 6 bases at J, with 5 bases between the two ends. The CDR3 DNA follows: TGCGCCAGCAGCTTTGGACAGACCCAGTACTTC. It yields the protein CASSFGQTQYF.